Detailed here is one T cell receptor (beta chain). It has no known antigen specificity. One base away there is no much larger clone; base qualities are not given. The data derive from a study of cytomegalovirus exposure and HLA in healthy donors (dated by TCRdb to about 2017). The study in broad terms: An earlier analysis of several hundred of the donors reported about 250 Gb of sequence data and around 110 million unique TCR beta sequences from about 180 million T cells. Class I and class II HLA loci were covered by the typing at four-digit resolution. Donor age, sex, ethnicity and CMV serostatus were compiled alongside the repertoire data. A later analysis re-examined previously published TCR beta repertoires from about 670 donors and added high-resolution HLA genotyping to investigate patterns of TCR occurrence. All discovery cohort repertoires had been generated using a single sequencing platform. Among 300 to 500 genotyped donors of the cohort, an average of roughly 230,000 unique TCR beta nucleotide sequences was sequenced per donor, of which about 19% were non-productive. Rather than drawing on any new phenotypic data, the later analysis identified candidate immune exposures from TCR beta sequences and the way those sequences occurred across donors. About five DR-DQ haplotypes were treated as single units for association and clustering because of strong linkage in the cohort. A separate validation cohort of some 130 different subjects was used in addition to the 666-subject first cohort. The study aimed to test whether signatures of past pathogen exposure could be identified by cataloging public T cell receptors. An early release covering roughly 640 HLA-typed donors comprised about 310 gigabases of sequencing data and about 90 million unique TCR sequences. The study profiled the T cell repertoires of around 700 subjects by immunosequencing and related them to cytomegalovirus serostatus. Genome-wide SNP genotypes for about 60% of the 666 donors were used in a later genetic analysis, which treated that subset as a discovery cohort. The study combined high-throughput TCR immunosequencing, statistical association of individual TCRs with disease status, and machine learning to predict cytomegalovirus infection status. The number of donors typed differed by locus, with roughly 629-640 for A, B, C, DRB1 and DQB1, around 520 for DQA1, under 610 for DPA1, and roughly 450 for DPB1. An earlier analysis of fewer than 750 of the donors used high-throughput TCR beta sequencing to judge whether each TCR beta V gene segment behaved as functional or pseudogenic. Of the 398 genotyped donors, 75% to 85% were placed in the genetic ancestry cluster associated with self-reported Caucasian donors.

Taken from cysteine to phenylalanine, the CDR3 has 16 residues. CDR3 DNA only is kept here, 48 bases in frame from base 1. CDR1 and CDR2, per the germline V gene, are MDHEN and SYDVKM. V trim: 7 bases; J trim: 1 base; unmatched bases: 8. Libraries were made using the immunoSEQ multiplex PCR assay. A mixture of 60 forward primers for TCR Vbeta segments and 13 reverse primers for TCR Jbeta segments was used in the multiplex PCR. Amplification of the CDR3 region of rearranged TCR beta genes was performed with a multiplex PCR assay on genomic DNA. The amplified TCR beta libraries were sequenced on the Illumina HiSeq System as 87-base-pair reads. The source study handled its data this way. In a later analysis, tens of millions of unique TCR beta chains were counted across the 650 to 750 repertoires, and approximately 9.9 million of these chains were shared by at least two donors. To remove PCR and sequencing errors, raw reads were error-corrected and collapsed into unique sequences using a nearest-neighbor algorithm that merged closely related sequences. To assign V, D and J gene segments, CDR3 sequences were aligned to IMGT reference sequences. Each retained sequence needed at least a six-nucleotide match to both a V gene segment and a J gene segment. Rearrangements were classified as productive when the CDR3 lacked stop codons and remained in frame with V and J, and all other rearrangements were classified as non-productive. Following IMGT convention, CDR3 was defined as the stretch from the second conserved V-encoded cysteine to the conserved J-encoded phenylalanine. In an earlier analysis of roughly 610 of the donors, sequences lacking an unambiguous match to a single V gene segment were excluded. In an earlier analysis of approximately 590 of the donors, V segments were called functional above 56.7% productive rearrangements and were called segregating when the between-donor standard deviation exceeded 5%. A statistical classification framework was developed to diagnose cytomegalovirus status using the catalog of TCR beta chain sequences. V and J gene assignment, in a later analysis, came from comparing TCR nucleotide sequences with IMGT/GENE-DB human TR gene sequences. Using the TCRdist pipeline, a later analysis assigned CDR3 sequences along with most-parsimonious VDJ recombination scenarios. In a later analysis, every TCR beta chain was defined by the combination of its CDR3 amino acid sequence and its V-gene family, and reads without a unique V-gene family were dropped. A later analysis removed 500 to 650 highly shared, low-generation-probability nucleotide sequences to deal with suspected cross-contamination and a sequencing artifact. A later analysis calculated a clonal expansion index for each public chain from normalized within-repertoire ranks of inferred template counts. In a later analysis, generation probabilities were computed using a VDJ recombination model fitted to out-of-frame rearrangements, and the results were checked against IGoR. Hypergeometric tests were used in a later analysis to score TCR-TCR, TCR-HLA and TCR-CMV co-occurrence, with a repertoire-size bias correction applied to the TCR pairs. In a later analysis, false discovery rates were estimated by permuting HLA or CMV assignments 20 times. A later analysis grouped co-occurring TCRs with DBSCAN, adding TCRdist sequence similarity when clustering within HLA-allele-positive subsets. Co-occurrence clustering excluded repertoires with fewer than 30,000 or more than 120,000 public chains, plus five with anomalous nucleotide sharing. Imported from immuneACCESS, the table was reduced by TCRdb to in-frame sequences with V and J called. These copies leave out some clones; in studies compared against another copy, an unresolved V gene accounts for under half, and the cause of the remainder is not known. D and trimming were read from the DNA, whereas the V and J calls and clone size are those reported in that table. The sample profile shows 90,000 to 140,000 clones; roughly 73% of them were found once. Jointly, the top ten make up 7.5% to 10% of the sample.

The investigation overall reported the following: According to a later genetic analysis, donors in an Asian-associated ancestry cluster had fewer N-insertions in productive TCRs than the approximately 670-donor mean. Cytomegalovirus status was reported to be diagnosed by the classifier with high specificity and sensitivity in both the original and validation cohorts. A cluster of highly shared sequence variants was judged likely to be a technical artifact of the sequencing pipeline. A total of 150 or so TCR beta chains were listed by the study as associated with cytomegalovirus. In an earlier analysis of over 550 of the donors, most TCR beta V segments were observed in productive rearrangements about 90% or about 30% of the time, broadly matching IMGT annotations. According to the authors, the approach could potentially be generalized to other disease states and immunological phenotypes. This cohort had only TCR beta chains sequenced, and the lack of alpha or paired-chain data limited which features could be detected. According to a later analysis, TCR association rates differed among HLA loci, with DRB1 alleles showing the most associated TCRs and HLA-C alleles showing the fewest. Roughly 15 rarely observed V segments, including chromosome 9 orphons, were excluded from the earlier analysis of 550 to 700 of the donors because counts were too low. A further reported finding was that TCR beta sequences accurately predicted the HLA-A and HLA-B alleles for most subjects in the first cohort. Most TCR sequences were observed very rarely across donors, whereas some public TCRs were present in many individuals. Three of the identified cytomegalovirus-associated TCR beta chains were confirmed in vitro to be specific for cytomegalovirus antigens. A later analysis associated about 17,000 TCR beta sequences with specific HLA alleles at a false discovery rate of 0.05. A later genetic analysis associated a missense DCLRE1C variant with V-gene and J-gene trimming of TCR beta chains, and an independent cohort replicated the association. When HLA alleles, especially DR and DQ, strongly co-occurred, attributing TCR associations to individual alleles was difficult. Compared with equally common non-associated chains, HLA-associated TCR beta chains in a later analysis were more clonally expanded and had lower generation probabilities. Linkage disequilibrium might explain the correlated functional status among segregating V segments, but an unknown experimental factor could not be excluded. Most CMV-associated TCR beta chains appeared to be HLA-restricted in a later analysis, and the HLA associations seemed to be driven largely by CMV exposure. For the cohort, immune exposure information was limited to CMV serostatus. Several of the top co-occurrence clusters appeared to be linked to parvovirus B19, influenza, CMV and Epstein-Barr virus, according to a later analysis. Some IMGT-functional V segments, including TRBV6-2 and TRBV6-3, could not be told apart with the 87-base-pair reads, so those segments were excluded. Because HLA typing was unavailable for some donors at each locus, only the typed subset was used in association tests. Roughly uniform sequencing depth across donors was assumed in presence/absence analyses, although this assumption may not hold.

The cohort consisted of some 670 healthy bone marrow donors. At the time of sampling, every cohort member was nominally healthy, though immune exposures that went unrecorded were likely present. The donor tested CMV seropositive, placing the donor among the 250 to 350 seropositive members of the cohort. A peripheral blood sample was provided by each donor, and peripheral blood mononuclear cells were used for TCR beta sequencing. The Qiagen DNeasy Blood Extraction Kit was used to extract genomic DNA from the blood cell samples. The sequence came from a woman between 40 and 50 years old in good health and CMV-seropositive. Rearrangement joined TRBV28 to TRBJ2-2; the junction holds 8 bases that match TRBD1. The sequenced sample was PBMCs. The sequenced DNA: TGTGCCAGCAAAGGGACAGGTATCATGAACACCGGGGAGCTGTTTTTT. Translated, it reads CASKGTGIMNTGELFF.